This paragraph covers one T cell receptor beta chain sequence. The antigen remains unidentified. This entry is derived from a study of cytomegalovirus exposure and HLA in healthy donors. As for the study in general: The same platform was used for the 120 or so validation repertoires as for the 666 first-cohort repertoires, as reported in a later analysis.

Overall study results and limits: Rare sequences made up most TCRs, while some public TCRs were found in many donors. The study listed around 150 cytomegalovirus-associated TCR beta chains.

Trimming shortened V by 6 bases and J by 6 bases, and 12 bases separated the two germline ends. Germline V CDR1 and CDR2: MNHEY, SVGAGI. The CDR3 contains 13 residues. The repertoire was sequenced with immunoSEQ multiplex PCR; TCRdb's copy has only in-frame clones and lacks some. Among hundreds of thousands of clones listed, about 90% were seen once. The sample was PBMCs. The TCR sequence derives from a man between 18 and 35 years old in good health and CMV-seropositive. The V gene is TRBV6-5, the J gene TRBJ2-1; D possibly matches TRBD1 or TRBD2 (6 bases each). The CDR3 DNA follows: TGTGCCAGCAGCCGCGGGACATTCAATGAGCAGTTCTTC. It specifies CASSRGTFNEQFF.